This TCR beta chain was profiled in a study of blood T cell repertoires in COVID-19. Study-level information: From the United States, Italy and Spain came samples of acute and convalescent COVID-19. PBMCs, B-cell-depleted T cells, or T cells were the source of the cDNA or gDNA that made up the material.

Germline V gene sequence: CDR1 MDHEN, CDR2 SYDVKM. The V gene end was trimmed by 3 bases and the J gene end by 8 bases; junction bases not matched to a gene: 8. The length of the CDR3 is 14 residues. Original handling: How many nucleated cells were present was estimated from reference gene primer amplification. The method was immunoSEQ multiplex PCR; TCRdb's version includes in-frame clones alone and lacks a portion of them. That table furnishes V, J and clone size, whereas the DNA furnished D and trimming. The sample shows 50,000 to 60,000 clones, about 85% of them seen only once. The source is a man between 65 and 85 years old with active COVID-19. Sequencing was done on a sample of peripheral blood. The chain links TRBV28 to TRBJ1-2, with 8 bases aligning to TRBD1. The CDR3: CASSFEDRVRGYTF. The CDR3 DNA follows: TGTGCCAGCAGTTTTGAGGACAGGGTGAGGGGCTACACCTTC.